One and the same sample provided the 11 T cell receptor beta chains below, sequenced in a study of CD4 T cells in relation to SARS-CoV-2 and coronaviruses. Before the COVID-19 pandemic, during about 2011-2019, CD4+ T cells were taken from unexposed donors. CD4+ T cells were isolated from the cells after roughly 11 days of culture. These TCRs are of unknown antigen specificity. Assay: immunoSEQ multiplex PCR; the TCRdb copy retains only in-frame clones and omits some. The sample consists of about 22,000 clones, 60% to 85% of them appearing once. Input material: CD4+ T cells from PBMCs, cultured in vitro. These receptors originate from a human donor in good health.

The gene calls are TRBV11-1 and TRBJ1-5; no clear D gene. This CDR3 has 13 amino acids. The germline CDR1 and CDR2 sequences are SGHAT and FQDESV (reference sequence). The V end lost 1 base, the J end lost 3 bases, and 4 bases lay between the germline ends. The CDR3 DNA is TGTGCCAGCAGCTTAGACATCAATCAGCCCCAGCATTTT. Residues: CASSLDINQPQHF.

The chain carries TRBV5-1 and TRBJ2-2; weak D call: TRBD1 (5 bases). The CDR3 has 15 amino acids. The germline V gene has CDR1 SGHRS and CDR2 YFSETQ. Trimming took off 0 bases at V and 1 base at J, with 7 bases between the two ends. This chain's CDR3 is CASSLAGKNTGELFF. The CDR3 DNA follows: TGCGCCAGCAGCTTGGCAGGGAAGAACACCGGGGAGCTGTTTTTT.

The chain employs TRBV15 and TRBJ1-5, with TRBD1 matching over 9 bases. The length of the CDR3 is 15 residues. With 5 bases clipped from V and 4 bases from J, the junction kept 6 bases outside the gene matches. CDR1 is LNHNV and CDR2 is YYDKDF in the germline V gene (reference sequence). The CDR3 sequence is CATSLSGTGNQPQHF. In nucleotides, the CDR3 is TGTGCCACCAGCCTGTCCGGGACAGGGAATCAGCCCCAGCATTTT.

CDR3 region: CASSIFSSYNEQFF. CDR3 DNA: TGTGCCAGCAGTATATTTAGCTCCTACAATGAGCAGTTCTTC. The V gene is TRBV6-1, the J gene TRBJ2-1; D is unclear. The CDR3 sequence is 14 residues long. Germline CDR1 reads MNHNS; CDR2 reads SASEGT. V lost 5 bases to trimming and J lost 0 bases, with 8 bases between them.

The chain joins TRBV7-9 to TRBJ1-4; perhaps TRBD1 as D (5 bases). The CDR3 has 14 residues. V shed 3 bases and J shed 6 bases, with 11 bases lying between them. Germline CDR1 is SEHNR and CDR2 is FQNEAQ (reference sequence). CDR3 nucleotides: TGTGCCAGCAGCTTGGGACTGCCCCATGAAAAACTGTTTTTT. Protein product: CASSLGLPHEKLFF. The full variable domain, in which reference TRBV7-9 and TRBJ1-4 provide the parts outside the CDR3, is DTGVSQNPRHKITKRGQNVTFRCDPISEHNRLYWYRQTLGQGPEFLTYFQNEAQLEKSRLLSDRFSAERPKGSFSTLEIQRTEQGDSAMYLCASSLGLPHEKLFFGSGTQLSVL.

V gene TRBV18 combines with J gene TRBJ1-1, with D possibly being TRBD1 (5 bases). V dropped 3 bases and J dropped 7 bases, with 15 bases sitting between them. Germline CDR1 KGHSH, CDR2 LQKENI. The CDR3 runs to 14 residues. This CDR3 is CASSPSMVGGEAFF. Written as DNA, the CDR3 is TGTGCCAGCTCACCTAGTATGGTCGGGGGTGAAGCTTTCTTT. Supplemented by reference TRBV18 and TRBJ1-1, the full variable domain reads NAGVMQNPRHLVRRRGQEARLRCSPMKGHSHVYWYRQLPEEGLKFMVYLQKENIIDESGMPKERFSAEFPKEGPSILRIQQVVRGDSAAYFCASSPSMVGGEAFFGQGTRLTVV.

This clone was picked up one time. V and J are TRBV6-5 and TRBJ2-7, with D possibly being TRBD2 (5 bases). V was shortened by 6 bases and J by 2 bases, with 11 bases between the two germline ends. Germline CDR1 is MNHEY and CDR2 is SVGAGI. The CDR3 runs 13 residues. CDR3 sequence reads: CASREDGTYEQYF. CDR3 bases: TGTGCCAGCAGGGAGGACGGGACCTACGAGCAGTACTTC.

The chain links TRBV30 to TRBJ2-7; 7 nucleotides match TRBD1. With 7 bases clipped from V and 4 bases from J, the junction kept 10 bases outside the gene matches. This CDR3 comprises 13 residues. CDR1 is GTSNPN and CDR2 is SVGIG in the germline V gene (reference sequence). CDR3 sequence reads: CAFDRVTSYEQYF. Written as DNA, the CDR3 is TGTGCCTTTGACAGGGTCACATCATACGAGCAGTACTTC.

The rearrangement uses TRBV4-1 and TRBJ1-6, with 7 bases that match TRBD1. The length of the CDR3 is 17 residues. The junction had 8 bases not matched to a gene; V was cut back by 1 base and J by 5 bases. The germline V gene encodes CDR1 MGHRA and CDR2 YSYEKL. This CDR3 reads CASSQVFGGQNNSPLHF. As DNA, the CDR3 is TGCGCCAGCAGCCAAGTGTTTGGGGGACAGAATAATTCACCCCTCCACTTT.

The rearrangement links TRBV5-1 to TRBJ2-3; D unresolved. The CDR3 is 13 residues long. Trimming took off 0 bases at V and 3 bases at J, with 5 bases between the two ends. Germline CDR1 and CDR2: SGHRS and YFSETQ. The CDR3 region has the DNA TGCGCCAGCAGCTTGGGGGGAACAGATACGCAGTATTTT. This codes for CASSLGGTDTQYF.

This clone occurred a few times. The chain couples TRBV5-4 to TRBJ2-7; D not certain. The V gene lost 1 base and the J gene lost 3 bases, with 11 bases spanning the gap. Germline assignment: CDR1 SGHNT and CDR2 YYREEE (reference sequence). This CDR3 has 14 amino acids. The CDR3 is CASSLSGANYEQYF. In DNA, the CDR3 is TGTGCCAGCAGCTTGTCGGGCGCCAACTACGAGCAGTACTTC.